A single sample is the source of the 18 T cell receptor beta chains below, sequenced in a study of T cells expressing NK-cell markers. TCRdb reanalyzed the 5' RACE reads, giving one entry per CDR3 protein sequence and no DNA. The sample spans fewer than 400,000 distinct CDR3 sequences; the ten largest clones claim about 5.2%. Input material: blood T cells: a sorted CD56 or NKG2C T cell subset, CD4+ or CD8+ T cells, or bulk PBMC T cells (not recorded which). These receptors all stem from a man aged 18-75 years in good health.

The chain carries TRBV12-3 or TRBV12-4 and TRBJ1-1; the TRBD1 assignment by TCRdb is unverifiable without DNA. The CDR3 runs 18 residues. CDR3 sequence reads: CASSPSRTAGTDYTEAFF.

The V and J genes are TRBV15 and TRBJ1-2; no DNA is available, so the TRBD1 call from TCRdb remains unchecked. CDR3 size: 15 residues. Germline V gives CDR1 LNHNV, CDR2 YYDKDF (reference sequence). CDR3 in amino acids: CATSRDWTGGYGYTF.

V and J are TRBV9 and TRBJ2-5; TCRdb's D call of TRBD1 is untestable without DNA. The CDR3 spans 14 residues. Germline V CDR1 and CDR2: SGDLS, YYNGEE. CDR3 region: CASSGSGASETQYF.

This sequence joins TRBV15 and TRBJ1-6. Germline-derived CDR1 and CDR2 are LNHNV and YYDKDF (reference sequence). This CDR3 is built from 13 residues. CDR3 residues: CATSNRYNSPLHF. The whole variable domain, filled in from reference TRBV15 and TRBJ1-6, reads DAMVIQNPRYQVTQFGKPVTLSCSQTLNHNVMYWYQQKSSQAPKLLFHYYDKDFNNEADTPDNFQSRRPNTSFCFLDIRSPGLGDTAMYLCATSNRYNSPLHFGNGTRLTVT.

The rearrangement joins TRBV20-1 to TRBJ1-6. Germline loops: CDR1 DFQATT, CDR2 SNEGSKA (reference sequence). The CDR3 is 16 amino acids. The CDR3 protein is CSARGRRGGLNSPLHF.

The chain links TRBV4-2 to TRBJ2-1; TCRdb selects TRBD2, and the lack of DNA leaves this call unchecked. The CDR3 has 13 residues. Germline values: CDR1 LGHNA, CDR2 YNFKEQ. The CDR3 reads CASSQASRAEQFF.

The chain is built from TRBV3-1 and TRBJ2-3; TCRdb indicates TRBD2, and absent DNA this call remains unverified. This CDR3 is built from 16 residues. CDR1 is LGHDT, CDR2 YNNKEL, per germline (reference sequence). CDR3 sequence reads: CASSQDYAGSTDTQYF.

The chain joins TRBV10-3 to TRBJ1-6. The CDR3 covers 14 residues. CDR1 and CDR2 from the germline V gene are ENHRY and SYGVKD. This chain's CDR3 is CAISEFGEGSPLHF.

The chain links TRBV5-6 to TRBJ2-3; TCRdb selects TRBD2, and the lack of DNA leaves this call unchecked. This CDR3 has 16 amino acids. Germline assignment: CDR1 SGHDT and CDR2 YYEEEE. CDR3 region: CASSLLGDFPGDTQYF.

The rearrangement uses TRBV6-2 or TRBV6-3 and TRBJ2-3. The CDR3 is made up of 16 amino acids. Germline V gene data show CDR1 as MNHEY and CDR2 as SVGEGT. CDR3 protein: CASSYSSRKSTDTQYF.

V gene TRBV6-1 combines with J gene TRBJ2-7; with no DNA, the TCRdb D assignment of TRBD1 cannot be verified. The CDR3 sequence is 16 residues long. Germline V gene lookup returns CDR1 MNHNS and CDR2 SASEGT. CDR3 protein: CASSKTGTATSYEQYF.

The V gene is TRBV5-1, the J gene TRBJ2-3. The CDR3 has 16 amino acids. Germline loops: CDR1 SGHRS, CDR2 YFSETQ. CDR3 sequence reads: CASSLVTHPSTDTQYF. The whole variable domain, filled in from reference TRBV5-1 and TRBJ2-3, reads KAGVTQTPRYLIKTRGQQVTLSCSPISGHRSVSWYQQTPGQGLQFLFEYFSETQRNKGNFPGRFSGRQFSNSRSEMNVSTLELGDSALYLCASSLVTHPSTDTQYFGPGTRLTVL.

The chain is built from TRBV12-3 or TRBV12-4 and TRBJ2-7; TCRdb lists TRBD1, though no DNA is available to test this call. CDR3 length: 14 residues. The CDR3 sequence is CASSFRDPFYEQYF.

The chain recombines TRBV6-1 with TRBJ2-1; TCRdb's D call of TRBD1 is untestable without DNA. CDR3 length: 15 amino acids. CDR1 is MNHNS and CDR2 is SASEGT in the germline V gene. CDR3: CASSRGTGGLGEQFF.

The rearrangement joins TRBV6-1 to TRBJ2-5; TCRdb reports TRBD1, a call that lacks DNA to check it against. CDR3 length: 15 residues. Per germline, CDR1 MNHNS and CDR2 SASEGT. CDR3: CASSTTGTGGRREYF.

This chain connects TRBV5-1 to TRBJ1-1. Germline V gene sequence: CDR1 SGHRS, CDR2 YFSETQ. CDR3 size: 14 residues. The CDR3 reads CASSVTGRDTEAFF.

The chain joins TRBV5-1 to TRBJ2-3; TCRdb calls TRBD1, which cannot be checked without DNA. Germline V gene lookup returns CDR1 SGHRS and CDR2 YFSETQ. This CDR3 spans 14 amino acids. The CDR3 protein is CASSWGDRVGTQYF.

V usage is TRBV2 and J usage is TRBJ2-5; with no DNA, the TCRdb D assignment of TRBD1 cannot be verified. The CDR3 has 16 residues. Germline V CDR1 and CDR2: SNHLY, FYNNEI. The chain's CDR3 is CASSLRWQGASETQYF.